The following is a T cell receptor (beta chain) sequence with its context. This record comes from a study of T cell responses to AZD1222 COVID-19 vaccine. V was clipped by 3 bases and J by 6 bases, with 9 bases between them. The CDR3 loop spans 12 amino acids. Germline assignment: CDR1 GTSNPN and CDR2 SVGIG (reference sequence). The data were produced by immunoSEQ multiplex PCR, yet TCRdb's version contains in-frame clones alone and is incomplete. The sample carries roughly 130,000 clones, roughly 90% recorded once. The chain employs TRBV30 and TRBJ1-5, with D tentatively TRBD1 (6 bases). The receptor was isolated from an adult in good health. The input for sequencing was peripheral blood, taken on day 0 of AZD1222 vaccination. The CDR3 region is CAWSPGAQPQHF. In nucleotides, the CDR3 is TGTGCCTGGAGCCCAGGGGCTCAGCCCCAGCATTTT.